The entry below describes one T cell receptor (beta chain). This sample was taken from a study of blood T cell repertoires in COVID-19. At the level of the study: Sites in the United States, Italy and Spain provided acute and convalescent COVID-19 samples. The cDNA or gDNA used as material had been derived from T cells, B-cell-depleted T cells, or PBMCs.

The CDR3 covers 15 residues. V lost 3 bases to trimming and J lost 6 bases; unmatched junction nucleotides: 9. CDR1 and CDR2 from the germline V gene are MDHEN and SYDVKM. As handled by the study authors: By means of reference gene primer amplification, nucleated cell counts were estimated. Using immunoSEQ multiplex PCR, the repertoire was profiled, and TCRdb retains in-frame clones only, with some absent. The DNA gave D and trimming, while V, J and clone size come from that table. There are about 190,000 clones in the sample; 70% to 85% occur only once, and roughly 3% lies in the top ten. Recovered participants had two consecutive negative NP/OP PCR tests, healthcare professional clearance, or symptom resolution.

Sequenced input: PBMCs or T cells enriched from blood (not recorded which). This TCR was sampled from a woman aged 30 to 39 who had recovered from COVID-19. This chain connects TRBV28 to TRBJ2-7; 9 bases are a match to TRBD2. The CDR3 region has the DNA TGTGCCAGCAGTTTGTGGGCTAGCGGGACGCGCGAGCAGTACTTC. Protein product: CASSLWASGTREQYF.